The rows below give T cell receptor beta chains drawn from one sample of a study of tissue T cells after allogeneic stem cell transplantation. Sequencing used immunoSEQ multiplex PCR; TCRdb keeps in-frame clones, though not all of them. The sample has 3,000 or so clones, approximately 67% seen once. Sequenced material: ascending colon tissue, taken at autopsy. The receptors here all came from an older male patient with steroid-refractory graft-versus-host disease after an allogeneic stem cell transplant. The T cells may partly be graft donor cells. CDR3s include the opening cysteine and the closing phenylalanine or tryptophan. The order of the fields is J gene, D gene, clone size, V gene, CDR3 DNA, CDR3 protein. The D gene is left open where the match is weak. Not every row has a clone size; where given, it reads once, few, many or a size class.

j_call: TRBJ2-1
d_call: NA
clone_size: NA
v_call: TRBV18
cdr3_nt: TGTGCCAGCTCACGAAACAGTGCGGATGAGCAGTTCTTC
cdr3_aa: CASSRNSADEQFF

j_call: TRBJ2-3
d_call: TRBD2
clone_size: once
v_call: TRBV7-2
cdr3_nt: TGTGCCAGCAGCCCGTCGGGGGGGACCACAGATACGCAGTATTTT
cdr3_aa: CASSPSGGTTDTQYF

j_call: TRBJ2-7
d_call: NA
clone_size: NA
v_call: TRBV7-2
cdr3_nt: TGTGCCAGCAGCTTAATCGAGTACGAGCAGTACTTC
cdr3_aa: CASSLIEYEQYF

j_call: TRBJ2-2
d_call: NA
clone_size: NA
v_call: TRBV7-9
cdr3_nt: TGTGCCAGCAGCTTAAATACCGGGGCCGGGGAGCTGTTTTTT
cdr3_aa: CASSLNTGAGELFF

j_call: TRBJ1-4
d_call: TRBD1
clone_size: NA
v_call: TRBV11-2
cdr3_nt: TGTGCCAGCAGCCGCACAGGGGAAGCTAGTGAAAAACTGTTTTTT
cdr3_aa: CASSRTGEASEKLFF

j_call: TRBJ1-5
d_call: NA
clone_size: NA
v_call: TRBV2
cdr3_nt: TGTGCCATAATTGGGGGGCTCCTCAGCAATCAGCCCCAGCATTTT
cdr3_aa: CAIIGGLLSNQPQHF

j_call: TRBJ2-4
d_call: NA
clone_size: NA
v_call: TRBV4-1
cdr3_nt: TGCGCCAGCAGCCAAGATCTGTGGGCTATTAGAGCCAAAAACATTCAGTACTTC
cdr3_aa: CASSQDLWAIRAKNIQYF

j_call: TRBJ2-1
d_call: NA
clone_size: NA
v_call: TRBV18
cdr3_nt: TGTGCCAGCTCACCGCAGTACAATGAGCAGTTCTTC
cdr3_aa: CASSPQYNEQFF

j_call: TRBJ1-1
d_call: NA
clone_size: medium-sized
v_call: TRBV3-1/TRBV3-2
cdr3_nt: TGTGCCAGCTCTCAGGGAAATGACGCTTTCTTT
cdr3_aa: CASSQGNDAFF

j_call: TRBJ1-6
d_call: NA
clone_size: NA
v_call: TRBV6-5
cdr3_nt: TGTGCCAGCAGTTTACCCCCTGGGATGAATTCACCCCTCCACTTT
cdr3_aa: CASSLPPGMNSPLHF

j_call: TRBJ2-3
d_call: TRBD2
clone_size: once
v_call: TRBV2
cdr3_nt: TGTGCCAGCAGCGCCCACCGGGGGACTAGCGGAATCACAGATACGCAGTATTTT
cdr3_aa: CASSAHRGTSGITDTQYF

j_call: TRBJ2-3
d_call: NA
clone_size: NA
v_call: TRBV7-8
cdr3_nt: TGTGCCAGCAGCTTAGCGATCAGGGGAGATACGCAGTATTTT
cdr3_aa: CASSLAIRGDTQYF

j_call: TRBJ1-1
d_call: NA
clone_size: few
v_call: TRBV7-8
cdr3_nt: TGTGCCAGCAGCTTTGGGGATAGAGCTTTCTTT
cdr3_aa: CASSFGDRAFF

j_call: TRBJ1-3
d_call: NA
clone_size: NA
v_call: TRBV7-2
cdr3_nt: TGTGCCAGCAGCTTAGTACGGGGAAACACCATATATTTT
cdr3_aa: CASSLVRGNTIYF

j_call: TRBJ2-3
d_call: TRBD2
clone_size: NA
v_call: TRBV15
cdr3_nt: TGTGCCACCAGCCAGGGCCAGACTAGCGGGATCGACACAGATACGCAGTATTTT
cdr3_aa: CATSQGQTSGIDTDTQYF

j_call: TRBJ1-1
d_call: NA
clone_size: NA
v_call: TRBV19
cdr3_nt: TGTGCCAGTAGTGCCCTACAGGAGAACACTGAAGCTTTCTTT
cdr3_aa: CASSALQENTEAFF

j_call: TRBJ2-5
d_call: NA
clone_size: NA
v_call: TRBV11-2
cdr3_nt: TGTGCCAGCAGCTTAGATCCAAAAGAGACCCAGTACTTC
cdr3_aa: CASSLDPKETQYF

j_call: TRBJ2-7
d_call: NA
clone_size: NA
v_call: TRBV18
cdr3_nt: TGTGCCAGCTCTCCCTCGGGACTCTACGAGCAGTACTTC
cdr3_aa: CASSPSGLYEQYF

j_call: TRBJ1-1
d_call: NA
clone_size: NA
v_call: TRBV19
cdr3_nt: TGTGCCAGTAGTATAGTGGGGACACCTGGTGAAGCTTTCTTT
cdr3_aa: CASSIVGTPGEAFF

j_call: TRBJ1-6
d_call: NA
clone_size: medium-sized
v_call: TRBV3-1/TRBV3-2
cdr3_nt: TGTGCCAGCAGCCAAATGTTTTCACCCCTCCACTTT
cdr3_aa: CASSQMFSPLHF

j_call: TRBJ2-2
d_call: NA
clone_size: NA
v_call: TRBV19
cdr3_nt: TGTGCCAGTAGTCAGGGGCACCTGAACACCGGGGAGCTGTTTTTT
cdr3_aa: CASSQGHLNTGELFF

j_call: TRBJ2-7
d_call: NA
clone_size: NA
v_call: TRBV4-2
cdr3_nt: TGTGCCAGCAGCCAAGGAACAGGGTTTAAGTCCTACGAGCAGTACTTC
cdr3_aa: CASSQGTGFKSYEQYF

j_call: TRBJ1-1
d_call: NA
clone_size: NA
v_call: TRBV12-5
cdr3_nt: TGTGCTAGTGGTCGCCATTCGGACAGGAACACTGAAGCTTTCTTT
cdr3_aa: CASGRHSDRNTEAFF

j_call: TRBJ2-7
d_call: TRBD1
clone_size: NA
v_call: TRBV19
cdr3_nt: TGTGCCAGTAGTATCGACACAGGGGGTGCCTACGAGCAGTACTTC
cdr3_aa: CASSIDTGGAYEQYF

j_call: TRBJ1-5
d_call: TRBD1
clone_size: NA
v_call: TRBV4-1
cdr3_nt: TGCGCCAGCAGCCAAGAATCCGGGACAGGGATGCCCCAGCATTTT
cdr3_aa: CASSQESGTGMPQHF